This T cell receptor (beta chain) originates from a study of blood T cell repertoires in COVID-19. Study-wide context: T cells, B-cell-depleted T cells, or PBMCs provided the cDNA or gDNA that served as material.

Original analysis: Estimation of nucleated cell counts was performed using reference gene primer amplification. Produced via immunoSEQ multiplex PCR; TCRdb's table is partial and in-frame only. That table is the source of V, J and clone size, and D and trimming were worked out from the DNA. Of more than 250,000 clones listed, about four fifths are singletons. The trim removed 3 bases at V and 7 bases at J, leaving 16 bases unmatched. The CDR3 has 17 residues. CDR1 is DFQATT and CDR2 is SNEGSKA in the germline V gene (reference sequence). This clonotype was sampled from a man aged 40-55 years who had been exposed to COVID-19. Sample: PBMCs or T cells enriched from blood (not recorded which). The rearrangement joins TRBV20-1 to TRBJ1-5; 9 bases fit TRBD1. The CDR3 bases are TGCAGTGCTAGTGGTGGGGGACAGGGCCTTAGTAAACAGCCCCAGCATTTT. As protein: CSASGGGQGLSKQPQHF.